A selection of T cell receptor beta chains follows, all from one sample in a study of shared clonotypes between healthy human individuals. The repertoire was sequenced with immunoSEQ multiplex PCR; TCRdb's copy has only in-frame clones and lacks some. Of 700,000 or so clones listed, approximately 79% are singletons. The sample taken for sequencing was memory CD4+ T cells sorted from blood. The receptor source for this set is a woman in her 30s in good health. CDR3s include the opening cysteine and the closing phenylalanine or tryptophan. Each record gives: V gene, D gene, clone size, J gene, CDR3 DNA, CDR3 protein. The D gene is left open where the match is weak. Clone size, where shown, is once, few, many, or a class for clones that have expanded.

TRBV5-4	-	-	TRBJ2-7	TGTGCCAGCAGCTCGGGAGACGAGCAGTACTTC	CASSSGDEQYF
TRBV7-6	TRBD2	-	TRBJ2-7	TGTGCCAGCAGCCTAACCCCCAAGCGGGAGGCCTACGAGCAGTACTTC	CASSLTPKREAYEQYF
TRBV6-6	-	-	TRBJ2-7	TGTGCCAGCAGTTTGCAACCCGACCTCTACGAGCAGTACTTC	CASSLQPDLYEQYF
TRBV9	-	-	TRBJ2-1	TGTGCCAGCAGCTTCCGGGACACCCTTTACAATGAGCAGTTCTTC	CASSFRDTLYNEQFF
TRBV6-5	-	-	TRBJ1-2	TGTGCCAGCAGTTACACAGCGGGAAACTATGGCTACACCTTC	CASSYTAGNYGYTF
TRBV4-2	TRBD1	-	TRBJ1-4	TGTGCCAGCAGCCAAGAGGGGACAGGGGTTGGAGAAAAACTGTTTTTT	CASSQEGTGVGEKLFF
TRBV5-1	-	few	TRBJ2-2	TGCGCCAGCAGCCCCGGGATCGCGAACACCGGGGAGCTGTTTTTT	CASSPGIANTGELFF
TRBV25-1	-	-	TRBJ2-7	TGTGCCAGCAGCGAACCAACTACTCTGCGGCAGTACTTC	CASSEPTTLRQYF
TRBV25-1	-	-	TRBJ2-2	TGTGCCAGCAGTGAAGGAGAAATAGGCACCGGGGAGCTGTTTTTT	CASSEGEIGTGELFF
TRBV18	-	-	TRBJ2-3	TGTGCCAGCTCACCACCGCAAGGCTATACGCAGTATTTT	CASSPPQGYTQYF
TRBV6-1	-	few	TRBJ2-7	TGTGCCAGCATAGGCCACTCCTACGAGCAGTACTTC	CASIGHSYEQYF
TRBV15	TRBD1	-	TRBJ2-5	TGTGCCACCAGCAGAATCCCAGGGGGTCAGGAGACCCAGTACTTC	CATSRIPGGQETQYF
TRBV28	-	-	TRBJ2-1	TGTGCCGCCCAAGGGAGTCCGGATGAGCAGTTCTTC	CAAQGSPDEQFF
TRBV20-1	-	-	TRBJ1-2	TGCAGGGAGGGGGGCAAGGGTGGCTACACCTTC	CREGGKGGYTF
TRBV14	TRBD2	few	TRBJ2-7	TGTGCCAGCAGCCAGATCCTAGCGGGCTCCTACGAGCAGTACTTC	CASSQILAGSYEQYF
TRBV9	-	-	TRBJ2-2	TGTGCCAGCAGCGCCGAGGCCGCGAACACCGGGGAGCTGTTTTTT	CASSAEAANTGELFF
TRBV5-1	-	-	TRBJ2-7	TGCGCCAGCAGCTCCAAAGGGGGGGGCGTCGCCGCTAAGCAGTACTTC	CASSSKGGGVAAKQYF
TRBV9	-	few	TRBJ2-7	TGTGCCAGCAGCTTAGGACTGAGCCACTACGAGCAGTACTTC	CASSLGLSHYEQYF
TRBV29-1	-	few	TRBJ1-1	TGCAGCGTTGGAGGGAGGAACACTGAAGCTTTCTTT	CSVGGRNTEAFF
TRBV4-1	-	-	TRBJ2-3	TGCGCCAGCAGCCAACCGGGAAATGCAGATACGCAGTATTTT	CASSQPGNADTQYF
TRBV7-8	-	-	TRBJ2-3	TGTGCCAGTCGGCCGCGGGGAACAGCGAGTACGCAGTATTTT	CASRPRGTASTQYF
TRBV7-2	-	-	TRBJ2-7	TGTGCCAGCAGCCCCGGGGCGGGGACCTACGAGCAGTACTTC	CASSPGAGTYEQYF
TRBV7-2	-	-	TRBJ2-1	TGTGCCAGCAGCCCGCACCGAAGGGCTAGAGAGCAGTTCTTC	CASSPHRRAREQFF
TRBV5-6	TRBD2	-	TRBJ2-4	TGTGCCAGCAGCACCACCGGACTAGCGGGGTCTCAGTACTTC	CASSTTGLAGSQYF
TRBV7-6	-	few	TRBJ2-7	TGTGCCAGCAGCGTCTACGGGCGGGCCTACGAGCAGTACTTC	CASSVYGRAYEQYF
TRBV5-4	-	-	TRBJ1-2	TGTGCCAGCAGCTTACAAGGGGATGCTTACGGCTACACCTTC	CASSLQGDAYGYTF
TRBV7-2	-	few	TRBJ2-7	TGTGCCAGCAGGCGGACAGCCGCCTACGAGCAGTACTTC	CASRRTAAYEQYF
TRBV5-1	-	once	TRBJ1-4	TGCGCCAGCAGCAGCGGACGGACGAATGAAAAACTGTTTTTT	CASSSGRTNEKLFF
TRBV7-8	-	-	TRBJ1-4	TGTGCCAGCAGCTTAGGAGAGGCCGAACGCCGGAATTTT	CASSLGEAERRNF
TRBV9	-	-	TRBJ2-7	TGTGCCAGCAGCTCACACCGGGACGCAGGCAGAGGAAACGAGCAGTACTTC	CASSSHRDAGRGNEQYF
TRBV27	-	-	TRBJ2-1	TGTGCCAGCAGTTTAAGACAGAGGTGGGAACAGCAGTTCTTC	CASSLRQRWEQQFF
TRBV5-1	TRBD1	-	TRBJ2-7	TGCGCCAGCAGCTGGGGTACAGGGGGCTCGGGCCAGCAGTACTTC	CASSWGTGGSGQQYF
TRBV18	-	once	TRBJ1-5	TGTGCCAGCTCACCCATGCCGCCTCCCAATCAGCCCCAGCATTTT	CASSPMPPPNQPQHF
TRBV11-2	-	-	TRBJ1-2	TGTGCCAGCAGAGAGCAGCCAGGGGCGGGGGGCTACACCTTC	CASREQPGAGGYTF
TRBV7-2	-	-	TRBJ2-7	TGTGCCAGCAGCCCTAGAGTACAGTACGAGCAGTACTTC	CASSPRVQYEQYF
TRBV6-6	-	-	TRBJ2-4	TGTGCCAGCAGTCGAGGGGACTCGATAGCCAAAAACATTCAGTACTTC	CASSRGDSIAKNIQYF
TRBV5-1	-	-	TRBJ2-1	TGCGCCAGCAGCAAGGACAGAAGCTCCTACAATGAGCAGTTCTTC	CASSKDRSSYNEQFF
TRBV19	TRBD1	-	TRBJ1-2	TGTGCCAGTAGGAGTCGGACAGGGGGCGAGGATGGCTACACCTTC	CASRSRTGGEDGYTF
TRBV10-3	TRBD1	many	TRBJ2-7	TGTGCCATCAGTGAGTCGGGACAGAAAGCTCAGTACGAGCAGTACTTC	CAISESGQKAQYEQYF
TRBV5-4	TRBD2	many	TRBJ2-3	TGTGCCAGCAGCCTGCGACTAGCGCCTAGCACAGATACGCAGTATTTT	CASSLRLAPSTDTQYF
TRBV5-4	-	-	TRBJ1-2	TGTGCCAGCACTTCCTTTTGGGATTCTAACTATGGCTACACCTTC	CASTSFWDSNYGYTF
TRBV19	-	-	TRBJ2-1	TGTGCCAGTAGTAATCCTAGCGCGAGCTCCTACAATGAGCAGTTCTTC	CASSNPSASSYNEQFF
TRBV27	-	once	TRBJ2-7	TGTGCCAGCAGTTTAAGGCGGGACCCTTCTTACGAGCAGTACTTC	CASSLRRDPSYEQYF
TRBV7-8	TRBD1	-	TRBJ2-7	TGTGCCAGCAGCCGAACAGGGGCGGGCTACGAGCAGTACTTC	CASSRTGAGYEQYF
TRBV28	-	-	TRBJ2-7	TGTGCCAGCAGCGAACGGAGGGGGGAGCAGTACTTC	CASSERRGEQYF
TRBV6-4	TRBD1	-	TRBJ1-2	TGTGCCAGCAGTGACTCGATTCAGGGGGACTATGGCTACACCTTC	CASSDSIQGDYGYTF
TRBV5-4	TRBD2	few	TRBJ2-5	TGTGCCAGCAGCTTCGGGGGGGAAGAGACCCAGTACTTC	CASSFGGEETQYF
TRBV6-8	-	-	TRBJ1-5	TGTGCCAGCAGTTACTCAACGACATATAGCAATCAGCCCCAGCATTTT	CASSYSTTYSNQPQHF
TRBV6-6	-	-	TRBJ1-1	TGTGCCAGCAGTTCCCCGCAGGGGTCGGCGGAAGCTTTCTTT	CASSSPQGSAEAFF
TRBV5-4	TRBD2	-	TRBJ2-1	TGTGCCAGCAGATTTGGGGGGGATGAGCAGTTCTTC	CASRFGGDEQFF
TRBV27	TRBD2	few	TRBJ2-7	TGTGCCAGCAGTGGGAGGAGCGGGAGGGTGCGGGAGCAGTACTTC	CASSGRSGRVREQYF
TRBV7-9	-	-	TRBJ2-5	TGTGCCAGCAGCTTGTCTACTGCAGAAGAGACCCAGTACTTC	CASSLSTAEETQYF
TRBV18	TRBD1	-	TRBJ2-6	TGTGCCAGCTCACCTCTCCGGACAGGACATACGTCCTCTGGGGCCAACGTCCTGACTTTC	CASSPLRTGHTSSGANVLTF
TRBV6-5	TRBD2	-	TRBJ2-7	TGTGCCAGCAGGCGACTAGCGGGAGAATCGAACGAGCAGTACTTC	CASRRLAGESNEQYF
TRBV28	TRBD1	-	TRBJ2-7	TGTGCCAGCAGTGATACAGGGGCTTCCTACGAGCAGTACTTC	CASSDTGASYEQYF
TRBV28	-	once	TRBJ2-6	TGTGCCAGCAGAGGGAGCTCTGGGGCCAACGTCCTGACTTTC	CASRGSSGANVLTF
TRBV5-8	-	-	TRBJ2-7	TGTGCCAGCAGCTTAATTCTCCGGGCCAGGAGGAACGAGCAGTACTTC	CASSLILRARRNEQYF